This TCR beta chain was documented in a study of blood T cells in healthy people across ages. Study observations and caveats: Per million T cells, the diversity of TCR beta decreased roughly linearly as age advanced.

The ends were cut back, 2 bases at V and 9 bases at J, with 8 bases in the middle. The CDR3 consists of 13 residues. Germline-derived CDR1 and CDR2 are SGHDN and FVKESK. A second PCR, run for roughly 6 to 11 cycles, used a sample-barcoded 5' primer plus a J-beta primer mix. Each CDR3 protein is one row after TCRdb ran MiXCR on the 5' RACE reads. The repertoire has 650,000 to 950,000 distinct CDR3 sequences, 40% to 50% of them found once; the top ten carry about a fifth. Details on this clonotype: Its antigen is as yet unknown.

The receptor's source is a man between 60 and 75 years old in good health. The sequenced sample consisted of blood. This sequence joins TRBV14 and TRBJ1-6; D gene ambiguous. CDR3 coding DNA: TGTGCCAGCAGCCAACTCGCCTCTTCACCCCTCCACTTT. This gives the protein CASSQLASSPLHF. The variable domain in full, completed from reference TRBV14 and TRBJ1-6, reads EAGVTQFPSHSVIEKGQTVTLRCDPISGHDNLYWYRRVMGKEIKFLLHFVKESKQDESGMPNNRFLAERTGGTYSTLKVQPAELEDSGVYFCASSQLASSPLHFGNGTRLTVT.